Listed below are T cell receptor beta chains from one sample, sequenced in a study. Libraries were prepared by immunoSEQ multiplex PCR; TCRdb keeps only in-frame clonotypes and omits some of them. The sample consists of 60,000 to 85,000 clones, 90% to 95% of them appearing once. Specimen: PBMCs. Receptors were obtained from a man aged 40-49 years with rheumatoid arthritis. The CDR3 runs from the conserved cysteine through the conserved F or W. The order of the fields is D gene, V gene, clone size, J gene, CDR3 DNA, CDR3 protein. The D gene is left open where the match is weak. For some rows the clone size is stated as once, few or many, or as a class when expanded; others skip it.

D: NA
V: TRBV5-1
size: once
J: TRBJ2-7
DNA: TGCGCCAGCAGCTTGCGTACAGACTACGAGCAGTACTTC
CDR3: CASSLRTDYEQYF

D: NA
V: TRBV27
size: NA
J: TRBJ1-2
DNA: TGTGCCAGCAGTTTATTGGGGGGGCCTAACTATGGCTACACCTTC
CDR3: CASSLLGGPNYGYTF

D: TRBD2
V: TRBV15
size: NA
J: TRBJ2-7
DNA: TGTGCCACCAGCAGCCTAGCGGGAGGCTACGAGCAGTACTTC
CDR3: CATSSLAGGYEQYF

D: TRBD2
V: TRBV2
size: NA
J: TRBJ2-1
DNA: TGTGCCAGCGGACTAGAGACCAGCTCCTACAATGAGCAGTTCTTC
CDR3: CASGLETSSYNEQFF

D: TRBD2
V: TRBV29-1
size: NA
J: TRBJ2-1
DNA: TGCAGCGTTGAAGGGACTAGCGGGGGGACAAAGCAGTTCTTC
CDR3: CSVEGTSGGTKQFF

D: NA
V: TRBV7-9
size: NA
J: TRBJ1-1
DNA: TGTGCCAGCAGCTTCGCGCTCACTGAAGCTTTCTTT
CDR3: CASSFALTEAFF

D: NA
V: TRBV18
size: NA
J: TRBJ1-4
DNA: TGTGCCAGCTCACCTAGGGGGAATGAAAAACTGTTTTTT
CDR3: CASSPRGNEKLFF

D: TRBD1
V: TRBV9
size: NA
J: TRBJ1-1
DNA: TGTGCCAGCACCCAGGGGGCAAACACTGAAGCTTTCTTT
CDR3: CASTQGANTEAFF

D: TRBD1
V: TRBV18
size: NA
J: TRBJ2-7
DNA: TGTGCCAGCTCACCACCTGGGACAGGCCTGGGTATCCACGAGCAGTACTTC
CDR3: CASSPPGTGLGIHEQYF

D: NA
V: TRBV12-3/TRBV12-4
size: once
J: TRBJ1-5
DNA: TGTGCCAGCGATCTACAGGGATGTCAGCCCCAGCATTTT
CDR3: CASDLQGCQPQHF

D: TRBD1
V: TRBV5-1
size: NA
J: TRBJ1-1
DNA: TGCGCCAGCAGGATAGACCCCGGGACAGGGAACACTGAAGCTTTCTTT
CDR3: CASRIDPGTGNTEAFF

D: NA
V: TRBV10-3
size: NA
J: TRBJ2-7
DNA: TGTGCCATCAGTGAGTCGGTAGGGAGCACCTACGAGCAGTACTTC
CDR3: CAISESVGSTYEQYF

D: TRBD1
V: TRBV6-5
size: NA
J: TRBJ2-5
DNA: TGTGCCAGCAGCCCGGGACAGGGTGGGATAAAGACCCAGTACTTC
CDR3: CASSPGQGGIKTQYF

D: NA
V: TRBV15
size: once
J: TRBJ1-2
DNA: TGTGCCACCAGCAGAGATAAGCCCAGGGGAGGGGATGGCTACACCTTC
CDR3: CATSRDKPRGGDGYTF

D: TRBD2
V: TRBV12-3/TRBV12-4
size: NA
J: TRBJ2-2
DNA: TGTGCCAGCAGTTCAACTAGCGCCGGGGAGCTGTTTTTT
CDR3: CASSSTSAGELFF

D: TRBD1
V: TRBV3-1/TRBV3-2
size: NA
J: TRBJ2-1
DNA: TGTGCCAGCAGCCGCCTAACGGGACAGGGGTCAGCTGAGCAGTTCTTC
CDR3: CASSRLTGQGSAEQFF

D: NA
V: TRBV3-1/TRBV3-2
size: once
J: TRBJ1-1
DNA: TGTGCCAGCAGCCAAGAAGGTAGGACCGAAGCTTTCTTT
CDR3: CASSQEGRTEAFF

D: NA
V: TRBV3-1/TRBV3-2
size: NA
J: TRBJ1-6
DNA: TGTGCCAGCAGCCTTACAGGGAATTCACCCCTCCACTTT
CDR3: CASSLTGNSPLHF

D: NA
V: TRBV18
size: NA
J: TRBJ2-5
DNA: TGTGCCAGCTCACCACGGGGGGAAGAGACCCAGTACTTC
CDR3: CASSPRGEETQYF

D: NA
V: TRBV19
size: NA
J: TRBJ2-7
DNA: TGTGCCAGTAGCGCGGGACTCCGAACCTACGAGCAGTACTTC
CDR3: CASSAGLRTYEQYF

D: NA
V: TRBV20-1
size: NA
J: TRBJ1-5
DNA: TGCAGTGCTAGTCGAAGGGGCAATCAGCCCCAGCATTTT
CDR3: CSASRRGNQPQHF

D: NA
V: TRBV7-2
size: once
J: TRBJ1-6
DNA: TGTGCCAGCAGCTTTGTTGTGCGGGGTGGCTCCTATAATTCACCCCTCCACTTT
CDR3: CASSFVVRGGSYNSPLHF

D: TRBD2
V: TRBV9
size: NA
J: TRBJ2-1
DNA: TGTGCCAGCGGAAGGGCAGAACTAGCGGTGAGCTCCTACAATGAGCAGTTCTTC
CDR3: CASGRAELAVSSYNEQFF

D: TRBD1
V: TRBV5-4
size: NA
J: TRBJ2-7
DNA: TGTGCCAGCAGCTTGAGGACAGGGTCCTACGAGCAGTACTTC
CDR3: CASSLRTGSYEQYF

D: TRBD1
V: TRBV5-1
size: NA
J: TRBJ1-2
DNA: TGCGCCAGCAGCCATTCCACACCCGACAGGGGTAATGGCTACACCTTC
CDR3: CASSHSTPDRGNGYTF

D: NA
V: TRBV11-2
size: once
J: TRBJ1-1
DNA: TGTGCCAGCAGCTTAGTGGGGGAGGGAGGCAATCTGAACACTGAAGCTTTCTTT
CDR3: CASSLVGEGGNLNTEAFF

D: NA
V: TRBV11-1
size: NA
J: TRBJ2-7
DNA: TGTGCCAGCAGCACTCCGACAGAGTCCTACGAGCAGTACTTC
CDR3: CASSTPTESYEQYF